The entry below gives a single T cell receptor beta chain sequence along with its context. Its antigen remains unknown. This sample was taken from a study of shared clonotypes between healthy human individuals. Study summary: A couple of women and a few men aged 18 to 49 made up the donors. CD4 naive and memory got three plates each, CD8 naive two, CD8 memory one.

The study, taken as a whole, reports: Several donors held 4.5% to 5% of naive CD4 clonotypes in common.

Original handling: ImmunoSEQ only sent back junction sequences with no quality scores, so filtering was done differently. The data were produced by immunoSEQ multiplex PCR, yet TCRdb's version contains in-frame clones alone and is incomplete. V and J calls plus clone size are reproduced from that table; the DNA served to infer D and trimming. The sample has about 1,800,000 clones; about 95% are singletons. In the naive CD8 group, cells lacked CD45RO and were positively selected for CCR7, so terminally differentiated effector memory CD45RA+ cells were left out. V shed 2 bases and J 6 bases; nucleotides not matched to a gene: 6. The CDR3 is made up of 14 amino acids. Germline V gene data show CDR1 as KGHSH and CDR2 as LQKENI.

This TCR derives from a man between 18 and 29 years old in good health. What was sequenced was naive CD8+ T cells sorted from blood. The V and J genes are TRBV18 and TRBJ1-2; 7 nucleotides agree with TRBD1. This chain's CDR3 is CASSPADRADGYTF. CDR3 bases: TGTGCCAGCTCACCAGCTGACAGGGCAGATGGCTACACCTTC.